What follows are 16 T cell receptor beta chains derived from one specimen sequenced in a study of shared clonotypes between healthy human individuals. Measured with immunoSEQ multiplex PCR; TCRdb has only the in-frame clones, and not every one. The table includes 2 million to 2.5 million clones, more than 80% detected once. The source material was naive CD4+ T cells from PBMCs. Described subset: CD45RA+ positively selected. These receptors originate from a man younger than 30 in good health. Some clones in this sample may be carry-over from other donors' samples.

In this sample, this clone turned up a few times. The rearrangement uses TRBV2 and TRBJ1-4, with D perhaps matching TRBD1 (6 bases). This CDR3 has 14 amino acids. V gave up 6 bases and J gave up 3 bases, with 11 bases separating them. Germline values: CDR1 SNHLY, CDR2 FYNNEI. CDR3 bases: TGTGCCAGCAGCGTACAGGGACCTAATGAAAAACTGTTTTTT. Its protein product is CASSVQGPNEKLFF.

The chain is built from TRBV6-5 and TRBJ2-1, with 7 bases identical to TRBD1. Trimming at V came to 6 bases and at J to 13 bases, leaving 18 bases not matched to a gene. Germline V gene sequence: CDR1 MNHEY, CDR2 SVGAGI. The CDR3 runs to 15 residues. The CDR3 reads CASSAGALGRGNQFF. CDR3 DNA: TGTGCCAGCAGCGCTGGGGCTTTGGGCAGGGGGAATCAGTTCTTC.

V and J are TRBV7-9 and TRBJ1-5; TRBD1 agrees at 7 bases. Germline CDR1 SEHNR, CDR2 FQNEAQ (reference sequence). CDR3 length equals 17 residues. V lost 1 base, J lost 2 bases, and 8 bases stayed unmatched. The CDR3 sequence is CASSLGTGELGNQPQHF. The CDR3 DNA follows: TGTGCCAGCAGCTTAGGAACAGGGGAGTTGGGCAATCAGCCCCAGCATTTT. Filled out from reference TRBV7-9 and TRBJ1-5, the complete variable domain reads DTGVSQNPRHKITKRGQNVTFRCDPISEHNRLYWYRQTLGQGPEFLTYFQNEAQLEKSRLLSDRFSAERPKGSFSTLEIQRTEQGDSAMYLCASSLGTGELGNQPQHFGDGTRLSIL.

The chain has TRBV4-3 and TRBJ2-5; 9 bases map to TRBD2. The CDR3 consists of 15 residues. Germline-derived CDR1 and CDR2 are LGHNA and YSLEER. Losses at the gene ends were 0 bases for V and 5 bases for J; bases not matched to a gene: 4. CDR3 sequence reads: CASSQDAGGKETQYF. CDR3 bases: TGCGCCAGCAGCCAAGATGCGGGAGGGAAGGAGACCCAGTACTTC.

The rearrangement uses TRBV4-1 and TRBJ2-6, with a tentative D call TRBD2 (5 bases). Germline CDR1 is MGHRA and CDR2 is YSYEKL. CDR3 length: 16 amino acids. Trimming took 2 bases from V and 4 from J, leaving 12 bases between them. The CDR3, as DNA: TGCGCCAGCAGCCAATCTCGGACGGGAGGGGCCAACGTCCTGACTTTC. Translation gives CASSQSRTGGANVLTF.

This chain connects TRBV12-5 to TRBJ2-3; D gene uncertain. The length of the CDR3 is 12 residues. Trimming stripped 0 bases from V and 8 bases from J, with 6 bases between. CDR1 LGHNT and CDR2 FRNRAP come from the germline V gene. The CDR3 DNA reads as TGTGCTAGTGGTTTGGTAACGAGTACGCAGTATTTT. Encoded protein: CASGLVTSTQYF.

The chain recombines TRBV7-9 with TRBJ1-4; D call uncertain. The CDR3 contains 14 residues. Looked up from germline, CDR1 is SEHNR and CDR2 is FQNEAQ (reference sequence). The V end lost 4 bases, the J end lost 5 bases, and 11 bases lay between the germline ends. The CDR3, as DNA: TGTGCCAGCAGCTCCGGGAGGGCAAATGAAAAACTGTTTTTT. Amino acid sequence: CASSSGRANEKLFF.

The genes are TRBV7-3 and TRBJ2-3; a weak D match, TRBD1 (6 bases). Per the germline V gene, CDR1 is SGHTA and CDR2 is FQGTGA. This CDR3 is built from 15 residues. V lost 8 bases and J lost 1, with 16 bases in between. This chain's CDR3 is CASQLNRAGTDTQYF. As DNA, the CDR3 is TGTGCCAGCCAACTAAACAGGGCGGGCACAGATACGCAGTATTTT. Using reference TRBV7-3 and TRBJ2-3 for the parts outside the CDR3, the full variable domain is GAGVSQTPSNKVTEKGKYVELRCDPISGHTALYWYRQSLGQGPEFLIYFQGTGAADDSGLPNDRFFAVRPEGSVSTLKIQRTERGDSAVYLCASQLNRAGTDTQYFGPGTRLTVL.

DNA of the CDR3: TGTGCCGTTAGGGGCACTGAAGCTTTCTTT. Translating it yields CAVRGTEAFF. This rearrangement joins TRBV11-2 to TRBJ1-1; a possible D gene is TRBD1 (5 bases). Germline CDR1 is SGHAT and CDR2 is FQNNGV. Deletions cut 11 bases from V and 4 bases from J, with 8 bases between. The CDR3 loop spans 10 amino acids.

This clone was counted between two and nine times. Other nucleotide sequences in the sample specify the same CDR3. The V and J genes are TRBV5-1 and TRBJ2-1; D gene uncertain. The CDR3 runs 13 residues. Germline CDR1 SGHRS, CDR2 YFSETQ. Deletions cut 0 bases from V and 0 bases from J, with 1 base between. The CDR3: CASSLDSYNEQFF. CDR3 nucleotide sequence: TGCGCCAGCAGCTTGGACTCCTACAATGAGCAGTTCTTC.

A word on this clone: The same CDR3 is also encoded by other DNA sequences in this sample. This sequence joins TRBV7-2 and TRBJ2-7; 9 nucleotides line up with TRBD2. CDR1 and CDR2 from the germline V gene are SGHTA and FQGNSA. The V segment lost 1 base and the J segment 0 bases; nucleotides outside the gene matches: 1. CDR3 length: 15 residues. The CDR3, as DNA: TGTGCCAGCAGCTTAGGGACTAGCGTCTCCTACGAGCAGTACTTC. Encoded protein: CASSLGTSVSYEQYF.

About this clone: Different DNA sequences within this sample yield the same CDR3. V usage is TRBV7-2 and J usage is TRBJ2-3; 8 bases are a match to TRBD2. V dropped 2 bases and J dropped 2; count of bases not matched to a gene: 3. This CDR3 is 15 amino acids long. Germline loops: CDR1 SGHTA, CDR2 FQGNSA. The CDR3 loop is CASSLLAGSTDTQYF. The CDR3 bases are TGTGCCAGCAGCTTACTAGCGGGTTCCACAGATACGCAGTATTTT.

As for this clone: The junction and the germline gene differ at one end; a read error may be behind it. The chain couples TRBV28 to TRBJ2-7; perhaps TRBD2 as D (5 bases). The CDR3 sequence is 15 residues long. Germline CDR1 reads MDHEN; CDR2 reads SYDVKM. This chain's CDR3 is CTSSPPGVWSYEQYF. The CDR3 DNA reads TGTACCAGCAGTCCTCCCGGGGTTTGGTCCTACGAGCAGTACTTC.

J is TRBJ1-1 and V is TRBV28, with 9 bases fitting TRBD1. This CDR3 has 15 residues. CDR1 MDHEN and CDR2 SYDVKM come from the germline V gene. The V gene end was trimmed by 5 bases and the J gene end by 3 bases; junction bases not matched to a gene: 7. The CDR3 DNA is TGTGCCAGCAGTCTGGGACAGGGATGGTACACTGAAGCTTTCTTT. It specifies CASSLGQGWYTEAFF.

With respect to this clone: The sample holds other DNA sequences that translate to the same CDR3. The chain is built from TRBV18 and TRBJ2-2; 11 positions match TRBD1. Germline CDR1 is KGHSH and CDR2 is LQKENI. The J segment lost 5 bases and the V segment lost 6 bases, leaving 8 bases of the junction unmatched. CDR3 size: 16 residues. The CDR3 protein is CASSPPGQGATGELFF. The DNA for the CDR3 is TGTGCCAGCTCGCCGCCTGGACAGGGGGCAACCGGGGAGCTGTTTTTT.

The rearrangement uses TRBV5-1 and TRBJ2-5, with 9 bases fitting TRBD1. CDR1 is SGHRS and CDR2 is YFSETQ in the germline V gene. J was trimmed by 5 bases and V by 7 bases; bases with no gene match: 9. The CDR3 loop spans 14 amino acids. In DNA, the CDR3 is TGCGCCAGCGGAGGACAGGGGCGGGAGGAGACCCAGTACTTC. It translates to CASGGQGREETQYF.